These 21 T cell receptor beta chains originate from one sample sequenced in a study of cytomegalovirus exposure and HLA in healthy donors. Researchers ran the PCR with 60 Vbeta and 13 Jbeta primers. Clones were read by immunoSEQ multiplex PCR, and TCRdb kept only the in-frame ones, dropping some. The sample records 120,000 to 150,000 clones, roughly 70% being singletons. Material for sequencing was PBMCs. The source is a man aged 55 to 70 in good health and CMV-seronegative.

The rearrangement joins TRBV28 to TRBJ1-2; D gene uncertain. This CDR3 spans 13 amino acids. The V gene lost 5 bases and the J gene lost 5 bases, with 12 bases spanning the gap. Germline values: CDR1 MDHEN, CDR2 SYDVKM. The CDR3, as DNA: TGTGCCAGCAGTGCCCGACACGAATATGGCTACACCTTC. Translation: CASSARHEYGYTF.

This clone was detected only a few times. The chain links TRBV7-8 to TRBJ2-6; 7 positions agree with TRBD1. In germline, CDR1 is SGHVS, CDR2 FQNEAQ. The CDR3 spans 19 residues. Trimming cost V 4 bases and J 0 bases; bases outside gene matches: 12. The CDR3 coding sequence is TGTGCCAGCAGCTCCCGGACAGGACCTATCAACTCTGGGGCCAACGTCCTGACTTTC. Translated, it gives CASSSRTGPINSGANVLTF. The full variable domain, completed using reference TRBV7-8 and TRBJ2-6, is GAGVSQSPRYKVAKRGQDVALRCDPISGHVSLFWYQQALGQGPEFLTYFQNEAQLDKSGLPSDRFFAERPEGSVSTLKIQRTQQEDSAVYLCASSSRTGPINSGANVLTFGAGSRLTVL.

The chain combines TRBV28 with TRBJ2-7, with TRBD2 identical over 9 bases. The CDR3 covers 13 residues. CDR1 is MDHEN, CDR2 SYDVKM, per germline. V lost 11 bases and J lost 3; bases outside the gene matches: 8. The CDR3 sequence: CASSGTSYYEQYF. The CDR3 coding sequence is TGTGCCTCCTCCGGGACTAGCTACTACGAGCAGTACTTC.

The chain has TRBV4-1 and TRBJ2-7; maybe TRBD2 (6 bases). The germline CDR1 and CDR2 sequences are MGHRA and YSYEKL. This CDR3 contains 13 residues. V lost 1 base and J 3 bases, leaving 7 bases between the germline ends. CDR3 DNA sequence: TGCGCCAGCAGCCAAGTGGGGGGCTACGAGCAGTACTTC. Its translation is CASSQVGGYEQYF.

This clone has a handful of counts. The rearrangement joins TRBV6-5 to TRBJ1-1; D is undetermined. V was cut by 8 bases and J by 2 bases, with 12 bases left in between. CDR1 and CDR2 (germline): MNHEY, SVGAGI. The CDR3 runs 13 residues. The CDR3: CASLDGVNTEAFF. The CDR3 bases are TGTGCCAGCCTCGACGGGGTTAACACTGAAGCTTTCTTT.

The CDR3 reads CASSEDRLNQPQHF. The CDR3 bases are TGTGCCAGCAGTGAAGACAGGCTCAATCAGCCCCAGCATTTT. V and J are TRBV6-1 and TRBJ1-5, with D possibly being TRBD1 (5 bases). CDR1 and CDR2 (germline): MNHNS, SASEGT. There are 14 residues in the CDR3. Trimming shortened V by 1 base and J by 3 bases, and 7 bases separated the two germline ends.

V and J are TRBV11-3 and TRBJ2-1; D ambiguous. The germline gives CDR1 SGHNT, CDR2 YENEEA. Trimming shortened V by 2 bases and J by 4 bases, and 9 bases separated the two germline ends. CDR3 length equals 14 residues. The CDR3 sequence: CASSLRSAYNEQFF. DNA of the CDR3: TGTGCCAGCAGCTTAAGGTCAGCGTACAATGAGCAGTTCTTC.

Only a few counts were recorded for this clone. The chain links TRBV30 to TRBJ1-1, with 12 bases matching TRBD1. With V trimmed by 1 base and J by 6 bases, 6 bases remained unmatched. The germline gives CDR1 GTSNPN, CDR2 SVGIG (reference sequence). The CDR3 extends over 15 amino acids. CDR3 coding DNA: TGTGCCTGGAGTGCGGGACAGGGGGCTGGGGCTGAAGCTTTCTTT. Translated: CAWSAGQGAGAEAFF.

This chain joins TRBV9 and TRBJ2-7; 9 bases line up with TRBD2. The J segment lost 1 base and the V segment lost 4 bases, leaving 15 bases of the junction unmatched. The CDR3 is 18 residues long. Germline V CDR1 and CDR2: SGDLS, YYNGEE. CDR3 sequence (DNA): TGTGCCAGCAGCCCCACGCGGGGGGGAGCGGGAGAGTCCTACGAGCAGTACTTC. This encodes CASSPTRGGAGESYEQYF. Based on the CDR3 plus reference TRBV9 and TRBJ2-7, the full variable domain is DSGVTQTPKHLITATGQRVTLRCSPRSGDLSVYWYQQSLDQGLQFLIQYYNGEERAKGNILERFSAQQFPDLHSELNLSSLELGDSALYFCASSPTRGGAGESYEQYFGPGTRLTVT.

This clone turned up a few times. This chain connects TRBV30 to TRBJ2-2, with no clear D. Per germline, CDR1 GTSNPN and CDR2 SVGIG (reference sequence). The CDR3 contains 12 residues. The ends were cut back, 3 bases at V and 5 bases at J, with 7 bases in the middle. CDR3 sequence reads: CAWSQFTGELFF. The DNA for the CDR3 is TGTGCCTGGAGCCAGTTTACCGGGGAGCTGTTTTTT.

The chain combines TRBV29-1 with TRBJ2-1; 8 bases line up with TRBD2. The CDR3 runs 13 residues. CDR1 is SQVTM and CDR2 is ANQGSEA in the germline V gene. The J segment lost 5 bases and the V segment lost 4 bases, leaving 4 bases of the junction unmatched. CDR3: CSVVQAGDNEQFF. The CDR3 bases are TGCAGCGTTGTCCAAGCGGGAGACAATGAGCAGTTCTTC.

This clone has only a few counts. The V call is TRBV28, the J call TRBJ1-2; D unresolved. V dropped 4 bases and J dropped 1 base, with 10 bases sitting between them. Germline V gene data show CDR1 as MDHEN and CDR2 as SYDVKM. The CDR3 consists of 14 residues. CDR3 DNA: TGTGCCAGCAGTTCACCGACATTTAACTATGGCTACACCTTC. It yields the protein CASSSPTFNYGYTF.

The rearrangement uses TRBV5-1 and TRBJ2-7; possibly TRBD2 for D (6 bases). The CDR3 spans 13 residues. Trimming removed 7 bases at V and 7 bases at J, with 18 bases between. Germline-derived CDR1 and CDR2 are SGHRS and YFSETQ. CDR3 sequence: CASGGTDAWEQYF. CDR3 nucleotides: TGCGCCAGCGGCGGGACCGATGCCTGGGAGCAGTACTTC.

This clone was observed a few times. The V and J genes are TRBV6-5 and TRBJ1-5; weak D call: TRBD1 (5 bases). The CDR3 consists of 15 residues. Per the germline V gene, CDR1 is MNHEY and CDR2 is SVGAGI. With 4 bases removed from V and 1 base from J, the gap between germline ends came to 11 bases. CDR3 DNA: TGTGCCAGCAGTTCTATGGGGCTAAGCAATCAGCCCCAGCATTTT. Amino acid sequence: CASSSMGLSNQPQHF.

The chain has TRBV14 and TRBJ1-4, with D tentatively TRBD1 (6 bases). CDR1 and CDR2 from the germline V gene are SGHDN and FVKESK. V lost 3 bases, J lost 8 bases, and 16 bases lay in between. This CDR3 is built from 15 residues. CDR3 nucleotides: TGTGCCAGCAGCCAGCCGTGGCAGGGGAGAGAAAAACTGTTTTTT. It encodes CASSQPWQGREKLFF.

V is TRBV2 and J is TRBJ1-4, with 7 nucleotides matching TRBD1. Germline V gene sequence: CDR1 SNHLY, CDR2 FYNNEI. The CDR3 consists of 15 residues. The V and J ends lost 2 bases and 7 bases, in that order; junction bases with no gene match: 7. The CDR3 DNA follows: TGTGCCAGCAGTGAAAGTCAACAGGGGCGTGAAAAACTGTTTTTT. Translating it yields CASSESQQGREKLFF. The whole variable domain, remainder taken from reference TRBV2 and TRBJ1-4, is EPEVTQTPSHQVTQMGQEVILRCVPISNHLYFYWYRQILGQKVEFLVSFYNNEISEKSEIFDDQFSVERPDGSNFTLKIRSTKLEDSAMYFCASSESQQGREKLFFGSGTQLSVL.

This clone appeared a few times. This sequence joins TRBV30 and TRBJ1-1; maybe TRBD1 (5 bases). This CDR3 has 14 residues. Trimming took off 3 bases at V and 4 bases at J, with 15 bases between the two ends. In germline, CDR1 is GTSNPN, CDR2 SVGIG (reference sequence). CDR3 protein: CAWRGGDSITEAFF. The CDR3 DNA is TGTGCCTGGAGGGGCGGAGACAGCATCACTGAAGCTTTCTTT.

This clone has only one observation. The chain has TRBV19 and TRBJ2-3; 14 nucleotides match TRBD2. The CDR3 extends over 19 amino acids. Germline loops: CDR1 LNHDA, CDR2 SQIVND (reference sequence). Unmatched junction bases numbered 13, after V lost 6 bases and J lost 2 bases. The CDR3 reads CASRVFPGLAGATTDTQYF. The CDR3 bases are TGTGCCAGTAGAGTATTCCCGGGACTAGCGGGAGCAACCACAGATACGCAGTATTTT.

There are a few counts of this clone. The chain carries TRBV14 and TRBJ1-1; no clear D. Germline V gives CDR1 SGHDN, CDR2 FVKESK. Between the trimmed V and J ends, which lost 0 bases and 10 bases, there was a span of 18 bases. This CDR3 has 15 residues. The CDR3 loop reads CASSQDSTVLRAAFF. The DNA for the CDR3 is TGTGCCAGCAGCCAAGATAGTACCGTCCTGAGGGCAGCTTTCTTT.

This clone was seen a few times. The chain joins TRBV20-1 to TRBJ2-1; D may be TRBD2 (5 bases). The CDR3 consists of 11 residues. The V gene lost 5 bases and the J gene lost 13 bases, with 15 bases spanning the gap. In germline, CDR1 is DFQATT, CDR2 SNEGSKA (reference sequence). The CDR3 DNA sequence: TGCAGTGCTCTGGACTCCCCCTTCCAGTTCTTC. Protein product: CSALDSPFQFF.

The chain has TRBV19 and TRBJ2-7, with 8 bases matching TRBD1. This CDR3 has 15 amino acids. The germline V gene encodes CDR1 LNHDA and CDR2 SQIVND (reference sequence). After removal of 6 bases from V and 0 bases from J, the junction contained 7 bases not matched to a gene. The CDR3 spells CASRVGQDSSYEQYF. The CDR3 coding sequence is TGTGCCAGTAGAGTGGGACAGGATAGCTCCTACGAGCAGTACTTC.